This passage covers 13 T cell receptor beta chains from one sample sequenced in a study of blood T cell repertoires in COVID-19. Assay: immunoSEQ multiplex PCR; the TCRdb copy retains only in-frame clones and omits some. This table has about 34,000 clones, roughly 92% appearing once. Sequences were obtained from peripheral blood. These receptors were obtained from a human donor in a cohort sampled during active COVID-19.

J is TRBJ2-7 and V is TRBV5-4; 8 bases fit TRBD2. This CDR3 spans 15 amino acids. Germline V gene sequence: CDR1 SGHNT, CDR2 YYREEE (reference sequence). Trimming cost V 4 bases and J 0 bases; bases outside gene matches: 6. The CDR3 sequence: CASSAGGGTSYEQYF. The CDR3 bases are TGTGCCAGCAGCGCCGGGGGGGGGACCTCCTACGAGCAGTACTTC.

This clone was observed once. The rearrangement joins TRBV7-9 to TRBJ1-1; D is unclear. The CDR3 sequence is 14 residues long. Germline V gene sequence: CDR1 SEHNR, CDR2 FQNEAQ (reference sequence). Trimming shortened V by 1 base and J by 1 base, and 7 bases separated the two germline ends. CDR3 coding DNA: TGTGCCAGCAGCTTAGTACAGCCGAACACTGAAGCTTTCTTT. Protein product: CASSLVQPNTEAFF. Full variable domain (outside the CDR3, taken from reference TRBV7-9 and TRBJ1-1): DTGVSQNPRHKITKRGQNVTFRCDPISEHNRLYWYRQTLGQGPEFLTYFQNEAQLEKSRLLSDRFSAERPKGSFSTLEIQRTEQGDSAMYLCASSLVQPNTEAFFGQGTRLTVV.

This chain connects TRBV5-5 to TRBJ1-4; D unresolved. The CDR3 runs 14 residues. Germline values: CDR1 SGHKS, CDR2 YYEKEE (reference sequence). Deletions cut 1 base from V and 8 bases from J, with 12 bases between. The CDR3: CASSLLSGVEKLFF. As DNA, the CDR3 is TGTGCCAGCAGCTTGCTCTCCGGGGTGGAAAAACTGTTTTTT.

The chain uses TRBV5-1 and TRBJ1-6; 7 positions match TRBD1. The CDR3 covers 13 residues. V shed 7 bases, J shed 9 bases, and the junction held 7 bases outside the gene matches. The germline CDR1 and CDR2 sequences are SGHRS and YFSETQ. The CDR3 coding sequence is TGCGCCAGCCGTCGTCAGGGGGGTTCACCCCTCCACTTT. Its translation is CASRRQGGSPLHF.

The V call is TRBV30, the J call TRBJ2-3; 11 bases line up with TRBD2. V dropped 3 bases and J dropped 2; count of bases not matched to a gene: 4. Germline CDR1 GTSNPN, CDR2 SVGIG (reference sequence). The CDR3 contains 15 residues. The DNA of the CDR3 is TGTGCCTGGAGAGCGGGACTAGCGGACACAGATACGCAGTATTTT. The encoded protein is CAWRAGLADTDTQYF.

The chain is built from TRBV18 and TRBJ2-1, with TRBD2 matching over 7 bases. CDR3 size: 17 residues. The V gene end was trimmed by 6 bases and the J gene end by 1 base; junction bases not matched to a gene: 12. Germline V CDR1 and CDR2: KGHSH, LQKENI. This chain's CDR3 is CASSPGGDESSYNEQFF. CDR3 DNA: TGTGCCAGCTCGCCTGGGGGGGACGAGAGTTCCTACAATGAGCAGTTCTTC.

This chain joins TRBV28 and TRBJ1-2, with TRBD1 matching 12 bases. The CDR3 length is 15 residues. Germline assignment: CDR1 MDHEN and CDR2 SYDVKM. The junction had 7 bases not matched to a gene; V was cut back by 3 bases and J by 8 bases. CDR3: CASSFGTGGRRGYTF. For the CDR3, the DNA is TGTGCCAGCAGTTTCGGGACAGGGGGCCGACGCGGCTACACCTTC.

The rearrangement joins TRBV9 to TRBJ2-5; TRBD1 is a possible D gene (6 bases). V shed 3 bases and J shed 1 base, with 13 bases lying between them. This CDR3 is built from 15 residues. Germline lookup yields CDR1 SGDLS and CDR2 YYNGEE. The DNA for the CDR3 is TGTGCCAGCAGCGCGACAGGACACCTCCAAGAGACCCAGTACTTC. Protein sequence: CASSATGHLQETQYF.

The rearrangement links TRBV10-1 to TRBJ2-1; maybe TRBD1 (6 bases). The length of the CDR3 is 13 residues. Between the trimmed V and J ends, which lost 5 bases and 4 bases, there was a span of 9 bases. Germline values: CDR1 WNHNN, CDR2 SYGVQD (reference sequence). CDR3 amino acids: CASSPGHYNEQFF. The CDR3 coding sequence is TGCGCCAGCAGTCCGGGACATTACAATGAGCAGTTCTTC.

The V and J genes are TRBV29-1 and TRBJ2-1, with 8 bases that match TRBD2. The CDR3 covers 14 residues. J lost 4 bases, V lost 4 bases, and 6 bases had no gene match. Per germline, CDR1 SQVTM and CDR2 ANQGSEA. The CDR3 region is CSVVGGGPYNEQFF. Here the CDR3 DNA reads TGCAGCGTTGTGGGCGGGGGGCCGTACAATGAGCAGTTCTTC.

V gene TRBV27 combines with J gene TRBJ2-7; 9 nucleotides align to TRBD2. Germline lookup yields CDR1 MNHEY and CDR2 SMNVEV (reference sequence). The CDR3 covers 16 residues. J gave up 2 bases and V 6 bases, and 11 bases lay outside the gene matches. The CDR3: CASRMGFAGGPYEQYF. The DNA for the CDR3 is TGTGCCAGCAGGATGGGGTTTGCGGGAGGGCCCTACGAGCAGTACTTC.

The CDR3: CASSPPLNTEAFF. DNA of the CDR3: TGTGCCAGCAGTCCCCCCTTGAACACTGAAGCTTTCTTT. The V call is TRBV28, the J call TRBJ1-1; the D is unclear. Germline V gives CDR1 MDHEN, CDR2 SYDVKM. Trimming shortened V by 5 bases and J by 0 bases, and 7 bases separated the two germline ends. The CDR3 spans 13 residues.

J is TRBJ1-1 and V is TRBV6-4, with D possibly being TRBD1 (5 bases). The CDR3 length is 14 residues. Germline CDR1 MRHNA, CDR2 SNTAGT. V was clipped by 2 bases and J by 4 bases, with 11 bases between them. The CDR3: CASSDDSQGTEAFF. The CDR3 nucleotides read TGTGCCAGCAGTGACGACAGCCAGGGCACTGAAGCTTTCTTT.